This TCR beta chain comes out of a study of high-grade serous ovarian cancer treatment subgroups. Study-wide context: Each sample yielded on average roughly 7,400 unique TCR beta rearrangements from around 15,000 reads. General study results and limits: Repertoire analysis covered CDR3 alone, not CDR1 or CDR2.

Germline CDR1 reads GTSNPN; CDR2 reads SVGIG (reference sequence). The CDR3 has 14 amino acids. The V segment lost 4 bases and the J segment 3 bases; nucleotides outside the gene matches: 8. Tumor tissue was taken before any definitive surgery or chemotherapy was given. About this clone itself: Its antigen is undetermined.

TCRdb's copy holds only in-frame clones and misses some; the assay was immunoSEQ multiplex PCR. The table records over 9,000 clones, about 88% of them present only once. The TCR comes from a human donor with high-grade serous ovarian cancer. Sequencing was done on a sample of tumor tissue. The chain couples TRBV30 to TRBJ2-7, with 8 positions matching TRBD1. This CDR3 is CAWNLDRAGYEQYF. For the CDR3, the DNA is TGTGCCTGGAACCTGGACAGGGCGGGCTACGAGCAGTACTTC.